This is a list of T cell receptor beta chains from one sample in a study of vaccination effects on CD4 cells after COVID-19. Data came from immunoSEQ multiplex PCR; TCRdb stores just in-frame clones and leaves some out. There are fewer than 75,000 clones in the sample; around 84% occur only once, and about 4.5% lies in the top ten. No antigen has been identified for these receptors. This specimen consisted of CD4+ T cells from PBMCs cultured without peptide, obtained after COVID-19 vaccination. These receptors were taken from a human donor who received a COVID-19 vaccine. CDR3s include the opening cysteine and the closing phenylalanine or tryptophan. D genes are given only for firm matches. Part of the rows lack a size; the others show once, few, many or a class for expanded clones.

size	V	D	J	CDR3	DNA
-	TRBV5-6	-	TRBJ1-1	CASSSTGLNTEAFF	TGTGCCAGCAGCTCGACGGGACTGAACACTGAAGCTTTCTTT
-	TRBV7-4	-	TRBJ1-5	CASSLPERGNQPQHF	TGTGCCAGCAGCCTCCCCGAGAGGGGGAATCAGCCCCAGCATTTT
-	TRBV5-4	-	TRBJ2-5	CASSLPAQETQYF	TGTGCCAGCAGCTTGCCAGCTCAAGAGACCCAGTACTTC
-	TRBV7-2	-	TRBJ2-3	CASSISRFTDTQYF	TGTGCCAGCAGCATCAGCCGATTCACAGATACGCAGTATTTT
few	TRBV10-3	TRBD2	TRBJ2-3	CAISSGRRGTDTQYF	TGTGCCATCAGTAGCGGGAGACGAGGCACAGATACGCAGTATTTT
few	TRBV7-9	TRBD1	TRBJ1-2	CASSLSHRDRGNYGYTF	TGTGCCAGCAGCTTATCCCACCGGGACAGGGGGAACTATGGCTACACCTTC
-	TRBV11-2	-	TRBJ2-7	CASSKGGGLSSYEQYF	TGTGCCAGCAGCAAGGGCGGTGGACTGAGCTCCTACGAGCAGTACTTC
-	TRBV18	-	TRBJ1-1	CASSPRQGPDTEAFF	TGTGCCAGCTCACCCCGTCAGGGGCCGGATACTGAAGCTTTCTTT
-	TRBV27	-	TRBJ2-7	CASSLRQGYYEQYF	TGTGCCAGCAGTTTAAGGCAGGGGTACTACGAGCAGTACTTC
-	TRBV3-1/TRBV3-2	TRBD1	TRBJ2-7	CASSQGKRGPGYEQYF	TGTGCCAGCAGCCAGGGTAAGAGGGGGCCGGGGTACGAGCAGTACTTC
-	TRBV7-2	TRBD2	TRBJ2-1	CASSLSGRNYNEQFF	TGTGCCAGCAGCCTTAGCGGGAGAAACTACAATGAGCAGTTCTTC
-	TRBV20-1	-	TRBJ2-3	CSASGITPLGTDTQYF	TGCAGTGCTAGTGGAATTACCCCCTTGGGCACAGATACGCAGTATTTT
few	TRBV28	-	TRBJ1-2	CASSFFGRVNYGYTF	TGTGCCAGCAGTTTTTTCGGGCGAGTTAACTATGGCTACACCTTC
-	TRBV19	TRBD2	TRBJ2-2	CASSTGLAGVAGELFF	TGTGCCAGTAGTACCGGACTAGCGGGAGTTGCCGGGGAGCTGTTTTTT
-	TRBV18	-	TRBJ1-5	CASSAKEFNQPQHF	TGTGCCAGCTCAGCTAAGGAATTCAATCAGCCCCAGCATTTT
-	TRBV11-2	-	TRBJ2-1	CASSGGLSSYNEQFF	TGTGCCAGCAGCGGGGGGTTGAGCTCCTACAATGAGCAGTTCTTC
once	TRBV10-3	-	TRBJ2-5	CAISGQGGWETQYF	TGTGCCATCAGTGGGCAGGGCGGGTGGGAGACCCAGTACTTC